This T cell receptor (beta chain) is drawn from a study of blood T cell repertoires in COVID-19. Background on the study: The analysed material was cDNA or gDNA that came from T cells, B-cell-depleted T cells, or PBMCs.

TCRdb keeps only in-frame clones here, not all; method: immunoSEQ multiplex PCR. Among 200,000 or so clones, around 80% were seen once, and the ten largest hold over 9.5%. Followed over time, Seattle patients had been enrolled while infection was active. In germline, CDR1 is SGDLS, CDR2 YYNGEE. Trimming cost V 4 bases and J 3 bases, with 13 bases left between them. The CDR3 has 14 amino acids. This clonotype was obtained from an elderly woman with COVID-19, enrolled during active disease. The V gene is TRBV9, the J gene TRBJ1-1, with a tentative D call TRBD1 (5 bases). The specimen sequenced was peripheral blood. The CDR3 bases are TGTGCCAGCAGCCCCCAGGGATTTCACACTGAAGCTTTCTTT. It yields the protein CASSPQGFHTEAFF.